The following is a TCR beta chain sequence with its context. Its antigen remains unidentified. This record comes from a study of cytomegalovirus exposure and HLA in healthy donors. The study, taken as a whole, reports: Most TCRs appeared rarely, but some public TCRs recurred in many donors. Cytomegalovirus association was listed for roughly 160 TCR beta chains. Highly shared variants forming one cluster were likely a sequencing artifact. TCR beta chains associated with HLA were, in a later analysis, more clonally expanded than equally common others.

PCR primers comprised 60 Vbeta and 13 Jbeta primers. TCRdb keeps only in-frame clones here, not all; method: immunoSEQ multiplex PCR. This table holds about 150,000 clones, around 79% found once. This CDR3 spans 13 amino acids. J lost 7 bases, V lost 5 bases, and 8 bases had no gene match. Germline CDR1 reads SGHTA; CDR2 reads FQGNSA. The sample was PBMCs. The chain combines TRBV7-2 with TRBJ2-7, with TRBD1 matching 7 bases. The receptor was derived from a man aged 18 to 29 in good health and CMV-seronegative. The CDR3 protein is CASSGQAQGEQYF. The DNA for the CDR3 is TGTGCCAGCAGCGGACAGGCGCAGGGGGAGCAGTACTTC.